This TCR beta chain was found in a study of radiotherapy plus CTLA-4 blockade in lung cancer. V lost 0 bases and J lost 5, with 8 bases in between. CDR1 SNHLY and CDR2 FYNNEI come from the germline V gene. This CDR3 spans 15 amino acids. Clones were read by immunoSEQ multiplex PCR, and TCRdb kept only the in-frame ones, dropping some. The profile shows just under 45,000 clones, about 70% of them singletons. V is TRBV2 and J is TRBJ1-6; D remains ambiguous. The input for sequencing was peripheral blood, taken from a patient treated with radiotherapy plus ipilimumab. The origin of this receptor is a human donor with non-small cell lung cancer who had a partial response to radiotherapy plus ipilimumab. The CDR3 protein is CASSEASGNNSPLHF. The CDR3 DNA follows: TGTGCCAGCAGTGAAGCGTCGGGGAATAATTCACCCCTCCACTTT.